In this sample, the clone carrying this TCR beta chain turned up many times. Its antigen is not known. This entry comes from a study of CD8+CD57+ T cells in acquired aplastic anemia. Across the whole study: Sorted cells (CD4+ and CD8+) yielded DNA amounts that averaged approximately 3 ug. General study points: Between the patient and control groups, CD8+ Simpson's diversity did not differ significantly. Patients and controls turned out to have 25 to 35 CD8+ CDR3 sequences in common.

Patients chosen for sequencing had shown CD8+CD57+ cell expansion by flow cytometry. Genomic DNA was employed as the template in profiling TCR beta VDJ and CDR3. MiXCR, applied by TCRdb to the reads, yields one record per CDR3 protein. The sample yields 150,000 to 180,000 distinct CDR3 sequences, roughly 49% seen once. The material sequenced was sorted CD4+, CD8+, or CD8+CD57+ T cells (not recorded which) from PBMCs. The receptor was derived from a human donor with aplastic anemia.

The CDR3: CSVARVRSSYNEQFF. As DNA, the CDR3 is TGCAGCGTTGCGAGGGTGAGGAGCTCCTACAATGAGCAGTTCTTC. The genes are TRBV29-1 and TRBJ2-1; weak D call: TRBD2 (5 bases). The length of the CDR3 is 15 residues. V lost 4 bases and J lost 0, with 13 bases in between. Germline CDR1 and CDR2: SQVTM and ANQGSEA.